The 2 T cell receptor beta chains in this list originate from one sample, sequenced in a study of PD-1 blockade in classical Hodgkin lymphoma (dated by TCRdb to 2018 to 2021). Sample time point, as interpreted from the label and publication: cycle 4 day 1 (C4D1), after around six weeks of nivolumab. Every trial patient had relapsed following autologous stem cell transplantation, and prior brentuximab vedotin exposure was what differed among cohorts A, B and C. Receptor amplification or capture employed the immunoSEQ multiplex PCR assay. Imported from immuneACCESS, the table was reduced by TCRdb to in-frame sequences with V and J called. These copies leave out some clones; in studies compared against another copy, an unresolved V gene accounts for under half, and the cause of the remainder is not known. This sample comprises 20,000 to 30,000 clones, over 75% of them detected only once. The top ten constitute approximately 23% of the sample.

The specimen comprised peripheral blood mononuclear cells (PBMCs), sampled before the fourth cycle of nivolumab. These receptors all come from a human donor with classical Hodgkin lymphoma.

V gene TRBV5-1 combines with J gene TRBJ2-5; TRBD1 might be the D (5 bases). The V end lost 3 bases, the J end lost 4 bases, and 13 bases lay between the germline ends. Looked up from germline, CDR1 is SGHRS and CDR2 is YFSETQ. CDR3 length: 14 amino acids. The CDR3 nucleotides read TGCGCCAGCAGCTCTCAGGGAATGGTAGAGACCCAGTACTTC. It specifies CASSSQGMVETQYF. The variable domain in full, with the rest retrieved from reference TRBV5-1 and TRBJ2-5, is KAGVTQTPRYLIKTRGQQVTLSCSPISGHRSVSWYQQTPGQGLQFLFEYFSETQRNKGNFPGRFSGRQFSNSRSEMNVSTLELGDSALYLCASSSQGMVETQYFGPGTRLLVL.

The chain recombines TRBV7-9 with TRBJ2-1; the match to TRBD2 covers 8 bases. The V and J ends lost 3 bases and 4 bases, in that order; junction bases with no gene match: 8. The length of the CDR3 is 16 residues. Germline V gene sequence: CDR1 SEHNR, CDR2 FQNEAQ (reference sequence). CDR3 sequence reads: CASSLASGFPYNEQFF. In nucleotides, the CDR3 is TGTGCCAGCAGCTTGGCTAGCGGGTTCCCGTACAATGAGCAGTTCTTC.